Listed here are 20 T cell receptor beta chains from one sample, sequenced in a study of cytomegalovirus exposure and HLA in healthy donors. PCR employed 60 Vbeta and 13 Jbeta primers. TCRdb's table, derived via immunoSEQ multiplex PCR, lists solely in-frame clones and lacks some. This table has over 95,000 clones, about 78% appearing once. Sequenced: PBMCs. These receptors originate from a middle-aged woman in good health and CMV-seropositive.

DNA for the CDR3: TGTGCCAGCACCGGACAGGTGATGAACACTGAAGCTTTCTTT. Protein sequence: CASTGQVMNTEAFF. The chain joins TRBV2 to TRBJ1-1; 7 bases line up with TRBD1. The CDR3 totals 14 residues. Germline CDR1 and CDR2: SNHLY and FYNNEI. Trimming took 7 bases from V and 0 from J; bases not matched to a gene: 5.

The chain combines TRBV6-5 with TRBJ1-2; maybe TRBD1 (6 bases). CDR1 and CDR2 (germline): MNHEY, SVGAGI. This CDR3 is 13 amino acids long. With 0 bases removed from V and 5 bases from J, the gap between germline ends came to 7 bases. The CDR3 is CASSYSTGYGYTF. The CDR3 coding sequence is TGTGCCAGCAGTTACTCGACAGGATATGGCTACACCTTC.

The chain is built from TRBV5-4 and TRBJ1-2, with 8 positions matching TRBD1. Looked up from germline, CDR1 is SGHNT and CDR2 is YYREEE (reference sequence). The CDR3 covers 14 residues. After removal of 4 bases from V and 8 bases from J, the junction contained 10 bases not matched to a gene. The CDR3 spells CASSIQGAMYGYTF. The CDR3 region has the DNA TGTGCCAGCAGCATTCAGGGGGCAATGTACGGCTACACCTTC. Combining the CDR3 with reference TRBV5-4 and TRBJ1-2 gives the whole variable domain ETGVTQSPTHLIKTRGQQVTLRCSSQSGHNTVSWYQQALGQGPQFIFQYYREEENGRGNFPPRFSGLQFPNYSSELNVNALELDDSALYLCASSIQGAMYGYTFGSGTRLTVV.

Regarding this clone: Other DNA sequences from this sample encode an identical CDR3 as well. V and J are TRBV5-1 and TRBJ2-3, with D possibly being TRBD2 (7 bases). Trimming stripped 4 bases from V and 5 bases from J, with 14 bases between. The CDR3 has 14 residues. CDR1 SGHRS and CDR2 YFSETQ come from the germline V gene. The CDR3 bases are TGCGCCAGCAGCCCGGGGGGCCCCAGAGATACGCAGTATTTT. Translated, it gives CASSPGGPRDTQYF.

The chain links TRBV27 to TRBJ2-7, with 13 bases aligning to TRBD2. CDR3 length: 17 amino acids. Unmatched junction bases numbered 7, after V lost 4 bases and J lost 1 base. Germline values: CDR1 MNHEY, CDR2 SMNVEV (reference sequence). This CDR3 reads CASSSGLAGATSYEQYF. Written as DNA, the CDR3 is TGTGCCAGCAGTTCCGGACTAGCGGGGGCCACATCCTACGAGCAGTACTTC.

This rearrangement joins TRBV6-1 to TRBJ1-4; 7 bases map to TRBD1. J gave up 6 bases and V 7 bases, and 5 bases lay outside the gene matches. The CDR3 length is 13 residues. Per germline, CDR1 MNHNS and CDR2 SASEGT. CDR3: CASMRQGDEKLFF. The CDR3 DNA reads as TGTGCCAGCATGCGTCAGGGGGATGAAAAACTGTTTTTT.

This chain connects TRBV5-4 to TRBJ2-3, with 13 positions matching TRBD2. CDR1 is SGHNT, CDR2 YYREEE, per germline (reference sequence). This CDR3 comprises 15 residues. V lost 2 bases to trimming and J lost 7 bases; unmatched junction nucleotides: 4. The CDR3 nucleotides are TGTGCCAGCAGCTTACCGGGACTAGCGGGGCATACGCAGTATTTT. This translates into CASSLPGLAGHTQYF.

This clone was counted only a few times. The chain uses TRBV9 and TRBJ2-3; D uncertain. This CDR3 has 14 amino acids. The germline CDR1 and CDR2 sequences are SGDLS and YYNGEE. The V gene lost 0 bases and the J gene lost 3 bases, with 8 bases spanning the gap. CDR3 protein: CASSVGHLTDTQYF. The CDR3 DNA follows: TGTGCCAGCAGCGTAGGACACTTGACAGATACGCAGTATTTT.

The rearrangement uses TRBV7-6 and TRBJ2-7, with 10 positions matching TRBD2. This CDR3 is 15 amino acids long. Germline assignment: CDR1 SGHVS and CDR2 FNYEAQ. The junction had 9 bases not matched to a gene; V was cut back by 5 bases and J by 5 bases. The chain's CDR3 is CASSQGWGLANEQYF. For the CDR3, the DNA is TGTGCCAGCAGCCAGGGGTGGGGACTAGCGAACGAGCAGTACTTC.

The chain couples TRBV19 to TRBJ2-3, with D uncertain. The length of the CDR3 is 14 residues. In germline, CDR1 is LNHDA, CDR2 SQIVND (reference sequence). Trimming took off 3 bases at V and 0 bases at J, with 7 bases between the two ends. Here the CDR3 reads CASSMALSTDTQYF. DNA for the CDR3: TGTGCCAGTAGTATGGCCCTTAGCACAGATACGCAGTATTTT.

The chain employs TRBV6-6 and TRBJ1-5, with TRBD1 matching over 10 bases. This CDR3 comprises 16 residues. The germline gives CDR1 MNHNY, CDR2 SVGAGI (reference sequence). V lost 6 bases, J lost 3 bases, and 8 bases stayed unmatched. The CDR3 DNA sequence: TGTGCCAGCAGGTCCTCCGGGACAGGGGCCAATCAGCCCCAGCATTTT. Protein sequence: CASRSSGTGANQPQHF.

The CDR3 spells CSGRTGVGTEAFF. CDR3 nucleotides: TGCAGCGGCCGGACAGGGGTTGGCACTGAAGCTTTCTTT. This sequence joins TRBV29-1 and TRBJ1-1; TRBD1 aligns across 9 bases. V lost 7 bases and J lost 4; bases outside the gene matches: 7. The germline V gene has CDR1 SQVTM and CDR2 ANQGSEA. The CDR3 sequence is 13 residues long.

J is TRBJ1-6 and V is TRBV9, with D unresolved. This CDR3 region has 13 residues. The germline gives CDR1 SGDLS, CDR2 YYNGEE. V lost 4 bases and J lost 8, with 10 bases in between. The CDR3 region has the DNA TGTGCCAGCAGCTCCCAAACTTATTCACCCCTCCACTTT. Protein: CASSSQTYSPLHF.

The rearrangement links TRBV19 to TRBJ2-7; unclear D gene. Trimming left V 6 bases short and J 1 base short, with 7 bases between. Germline-derived CDR1 and CDR2 are LNHDA and SQIVND (reference sequence). This CDR3 region has 12 residues. The CDR3 sequence is CASRGRSYEQYF. The CDR3 DNA sequence: TGTGCCAGTAGGGGCAGGTCCTACGAGCAGTACTTC.

This clone was observed a handful of times. The gene calls are TRBV2 and TRBJ2-3; 10 bases line up with TRBD2. Germline lookup yields CDR1 SNHLY and CDR2 FYNNEI. Trimming took 7 bases from V and 2 from J; bases not matched to a gene: 6. This CDR3 region has 15 residues. This CDR3 reads CASIGLAENTDTQYF. CDR3 in DNA: TGTGCCAGCATTGGACTAGCGGAAAACACAGATACGCAGTATTTT.

This chain connects TRBV5-4 to TRBJ2-1; TRBD2 aligns across 13 bases. V gave up 0 bases and J gave up 8 bases; unmatched junction bases: 2. The CDR3 is 15 residues long. Germline loops: CDR1 SGHNT, CDR2 YYREEE (reference sequence). The CDR3 DNA sequence: TGTGCCAGCAGCTTGGGGACTAGCGGGGGCGATGAGCAGTTCTTC. It is translated as CASSLGTSGGDEQFF. The full variable domain, completed using reference TRBV5-4 and TRBJ2-1, is ETGVTQSPTHLIKTRGQQVTLRCSSQSGHNTVSWYQQALGQGPQFIFQYYREEENGRGNFPPRFSGLQFPNYSSELNVNALELDDSALYLCASSLGTSGGDEQFFGPGTRLTVL.

This clone was observed a single time. The chain couples TRBV15 to TRBJ1-2; D is ambiguous. The CDR3 is 14 residues long. V was shortened by 0 bases and J by 2 bases, with 7 bases between the two germline ends. Germline V lookup: CDR1 LNHNV, CDR2 YYDKDF (reference sequence). This CDR3 is CATSRDYRNYGYTF. In DNA form, the CDR3 reads TGTGCCACCAGCAGAGATTACCGGAACTATGGCTACACCTTC.

The rearrangement uses TRBV4-1 and TRBJ2-1; 8 bases agree with TRBD2. The germline V gene has CDR1 MGHRA and CDR2 YSYEKL. V shed 0 bases, J shed 5 bases, and the junction held 3 bases outside the gene matches. The CDR3 consists of 15 residues. The CDR3: CASSQERGVHNEQFF. In DNA, the CDR3 is TGCGCCAGCAGCCAAGAGCGGGGGGTCCACAATGAGCAGTTCTTC.

The CDR3 here is CASSTLDSWTEAFF. DNA of the CDR3: TGTGCCAGCAGCACCCTGGACAGCTGGACTGAAGCTTTCTTT. The chain joins TRBV11-1 to TRBJ1-1; D possibly corresponds to TRBD1 (6 bases). Germline V CDR1 and CDR2: SGHAT, FQDESV (reference sequence). The length of the CDR3 is 14 residues. The V end was cut by 5 bases, the J end by 5 bases, with 15 bases between.

The gene calls are TRBV19 and TRBJ2-3; possible D gene TRBD1, 6 bases. CDR1 and CDR2 from the germline V gene are LNHDA and SQIVND (reference sequence). This CDR3 is built from 14 residues. V lost 4 bases and J lost 4, with 12 bases in between. In DNA form, the CDR3 reads TGTGCCAGTAGTAGGGCCAGGGGAGCAGATACGCAGTATTTT. Amino acids: CASSRARGADTQYF.